This record concerns one T cell receptor beta chain sequence. The data originate from a study of blood T cell repertoires in COVID-19. Study overall: Sites in the United States, Italy and Spain provided acute and convalescent COVID-19 samples. Nucleic acid was either cDNA or gDNA, and it came from T cells, B-cell-depleted T cells, or PBMCs.

Germline V gives CDR1 MNHEY, CDR2 SMNVEV (reference sequence). V gave up 3 bases and J gave up 5 bases, with 11 bases separating them. The CDR3 extends over 14 amino acids. Authors' processing steps: Quantification of nucleated cells was approximated via reference gene primer amplification. Profiled with immunoSEQ multiplex PCR; TCRdb holds only in-frame clones, not every one. V, J and clone size derive from that table, while D and trimming were established from the DNA sequence. This table has about 230,000 clones, roughly four fifths appearing once. The receptor was isolated from a woman between 45 and 60 years old with acute or convalescent COVID-19. Sequences were obtained from peripheral blood. This sequence joins TRBV27 and TRBJ1-5; D is undetermined. CDR3 DNA: TGTGCCAGCAGTTTCTCCCGGGTGGATCAGCCCCAGCATTTT. Amino acid sequence: CASSFSRVDQPQHF.